These 16 T cell receptor beta chains were all obtained from the same sample, sequenced in a study of T cell changes during pregnancy in multiple sclerosis. Repertoires were generated with immunoSEQ multiplex PCR, while TCRdb's copy carries only in-frame clones and drops some. The sample consists of about 50,000 clones, around 90% of them appearing once. The starting material was CD4+ T cells from peripheral blood mononuclear cells, obtained after pregnancy. These receptor sequences come from a female donor in good health, enrolled as a control in a pregnancy study.

This chain connects TRBV7-9 to TRBJ1-2; D remains ambiguous. Per the germline V gene, CDR1 is SEHNR and CDR2 is FQNEAQ (reference sequence). There are 15 residues in the CDR3. The V end was cut by 0 bases, the J end by 2 bases, with 10 bases between. The CDR3, as DNA: TGTGCCAGCAGCTTAGCCCGGGGAGGAAACTATGGCTACACCTTC. Its protein product is CASSLARGGNYGYTF.

The rearrangement joins TRBV7-6 to TRBJ2-3, with TRBD2 matching 14 bases. The V gene end was trimmed by 3 bases and the J gene end by 4 bases; junction bases not matched to a gene: 12. Germline lookup yields CDR1 SGHVS and CDR2 FNYEAQ. This CDR3 has 19 amino acids. The CDR3 DNA reads as TGTGCCAGCAGCTTCGGTCTTGGGACTAGCGGGGGAATATCAGATACGCAGTATTTT. Encoded protein: CASSFGLGTSGGISDTQYF. Full variable domain (remainder filled in from reference TRBV7-6 and TRBJ2-3): GAGVSQSPRYKVTKRGQDVALRCDPISGHVSLYWYRQALGQGPEFLTYFNYEAQQDKSGLPNDRFSAERPEGSISTLTIQRTEQRDSAMYRCASSFGLGTSGGISDTQYFGPGTRLTVL.

J is TRBJ2-3 and V is TRBV5-4, with D possibly matching TRBD2 (7 bases). This CDR3 has 15 amino acids. Germline V gives CDR1 SGHNT, CDR2 YYREEE (reference sequence). Trimming shortened V by 2 bases and J by 1 base, and 11 bases separated the two germline ends. The CDR3 here is CASSFGGPGTDTQYF. For the CDR3, the DNA is TGTGCCAGCAGCTTCGGGGGGCCCGGCACAGATACGCAGTATTTT. Filled out from reference TRBV5-4 and TRBJ2-3, the complete variable domain reads ETGVTQSPTHLIKTRGQQVTLRCSSQSGHNTVSWYQQALGQGPQFIFQYYREEENGRGNFPPRFSGLQFPNYSSELNVNALELDDSALYLCASSFGGPGTDTQYFGPGTRLTVL.

The chain joins TRBV28 to TRBJ1-2, with a tentative D call TRBD1 (6 bases). Germline CDR1 MDHEN, CDR2 SYDVKM. The CDR3 runs 14 residues. V lost 5 bases to trimming and J lost 3 bases, with 13 bases between them. This CDR3 reads CASSPQTGYYGYTF. CDR3 DNA sequence: TGTGCCAGCAGTCCACAGACAGGCTACTATGGCTACACCTTC.

This chain links TRBV5-6 with TRBJ2-1, with 7 bases aligning to TRBD2. Germline trimming cut 1 base from V and 7 bases from J; bases unmatched to any gene: 8. CDR3 size: 15 residues. Germline lookup yields CDR1 SGHDT and CDR2 YYEEEE. CDR3 protein: CASSLRAGVLNEQFF. The CDR3 coding sequence is TGTGCCAGCAGCTTGAGGGCGGGAGTTCTTAATGAGCAGTTCTTC.

This chain connects TRBV30 to TRBJ2-1; 13 bases match TRBD2. Looked up from germline, CDR1 is GTSNPN and CDR2 is SVGIG (reference sequence). V shed 7 bases, J shed 10 bases, and the junction held 10 bases outside the gene matches. The CDR3 extends over 14 amino acids. The CDR3 protein is CASGLAGYPREQFF. The CDR3 coding sequence is TGTGCCTCGGGACTAGCGGGGTATCCCCGGGAGCAGTTCTTC.

The genes are TRBV4-1 and TRBJ1-1, with D perhaps TRBD1 (5 bases). CDR1 and CDR2 from the germline V gene are MGHRA and YSYEKL. The CDR3 covers 16 residues. V gave up 0 bases and J gave up 3 bases, with 14 bases separating them. The CDR3 nucleotides read TGCGCCAGCAGCCAAGATGGGGCTCTCGGATACACTGAAGCTTTCTTT. Protein product: CASSQDGALGYTEAFF.

The rearrangement links TRBV10-3 to TRBJ1-2; 9 bases agree with TRBD1. The V gene's germline CDR1 is ENHRY and CDR2 SYGVKD. The V gene end was trimmed by 5 bases and the J gene end by 8 bases; junction bases not matched to a gene: 12. The CDR3 sequence is 15 residues long. CDR3 in amino acids: CAISKTSQGAGGYTF. DNA for the CDR3: TGTGCCATCAGTAAAACATCACAGGGGGCAGGAGGCTACACCTTC.

The rearrangement links TRBV6-1 to TRBJ2-5, with 7 bases fitting TRBD1. This CDR3 is built from 14 residues. After removal of 5 bases from V and 2 bases from J, the junction contained 5 bases not matched to a gene. Germline V gives CDR1 MNHNS, CDR2 SASEGT. As DNA, the CDR3 is TGTGCCAGCAGTAAGGGGGCTGTACAAGAGACCCAGTACTTC. Translation gives CASSKGAVQETQYF.

V usage is TRBV6-5 and J usage is TRBJ2-1; the match to TRBD2 covers 9 bases. The CDR3 covers 16 residues. Germline lookup yields CDR1 MNHEY and CDR2 SVGAGI. The J segment lost 4 bases and the V segment lost 4 bases, leaving 8 bases of the junction unmatched. CDR3 residues: CASSSTAAGGYNEQFF. Written as DNA, the CDR3 is TGTGCCAGCAGTTCCACAGCGGCGGGGGGGTACAATGAGCAGTTCTTC.

This sequence joins TRBV19 and TRBJ2-7; possible D gene TRBD2, 6 bases. The CDR3 contains 15 residues. Trimming removed 2 bases from V and 3 bases from J, with 14 bases in between. Germline V gene data show CDR1 as LNHDA and CDR2 as SQIVND (reference sequence). For the CDR3, the DNA is TGTGCCAGTAGTATACGGGTCGGGGGAGTCTACGAGCAGTACTTC. Amino acids: CASSIRVGGVYEQYF.

This chain joins TRBV7-3 and TRBJ1-6; a possible D gene is TRBD1 (5 bases). Trimming stripped 2 bases from V and 10 bases from J, with 12 bases between. This CDR3 contains 14 residues. Germline V gives CDR1 SGHTA, CDR2 FQGTGA. CDR3 residues: CASSLWGGASPLHF. As DNA, the CDR3 is TGTGCCAGCAGCTTATGGGGGGGTGCCTCACCCCTCCACTTT.

This clone was seen once. This sequence joins TRBV28 and TRBJ2-5; no clear D. The CDR3 has 12 residues. Trimming removed 6 bases from V and 2 bases from J, with 7 bases in between. Per germline, CDR1 MDHEN and CDR2 SYDVKM. As DNA, the CDR3 is TGTGCCAGCAGAAAATCTCAAGAGACCCAGTACTTC. Its protein is CASRKSQETQYF.

The V call is TRBV6-1, the J call TRBJ2-7, with TRBD1 identical over 10 bases. The length of the CDR3 is 14 residues. CDR1 and CDR2 (germline): MNHNS, SASEGT. V shed 6 bases and J 4 bases; nucleotides not matched to a gene: 6. The CDR3: CASSRDRGGYEQYF. In DNA, the CDR3 is TGTGCCAGCAGCCGGGACAGGGGAGGGTACGAGCAGTACTTC.

The chain couples TRBV7-9 to TRBJ2-7, with D possibly TRBD2 on 6 matching bases. This CDR3 spans 12 amino acids. Germline assignment: CDR1 SEHNR and CDR2 FQNEAQ (reference sequence). Trimming took off 4 bases at V and 8 bases at J, with 12 bases between the two ends. DNA of the CDR3: TGTGCCAGCAGCTCAGAGAGGACTAAGCAGTACTTC. Amino acid sequence: CASSSERTKQYF.

V and J are TRBV27 and TRBJ2-7; 8 bases fit TRBD1. The ends lost 0 bases at V and 6 bases at J; junction bases unmatched: 7. This CDR3 region has 15 residues. Germline loops: CDR1 MNHEY, CDR2 SMNVEV (reference sequence). The CDR3 DNA reads as TGTGCCAGCAGTTTATCTGACAGGGGACGAGGCGAGCAGTACTTC. Its protein is CASSLSDRGRGEQYF.